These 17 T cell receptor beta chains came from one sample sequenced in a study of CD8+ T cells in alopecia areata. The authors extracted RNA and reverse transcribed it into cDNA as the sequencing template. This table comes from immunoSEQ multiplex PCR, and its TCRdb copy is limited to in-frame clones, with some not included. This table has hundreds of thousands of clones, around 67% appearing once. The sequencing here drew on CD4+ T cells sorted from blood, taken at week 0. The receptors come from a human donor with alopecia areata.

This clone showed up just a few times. The CDR3 DNA is TGTGCCAGCAGTTACGGGACAGGGGGTAATTCACCCCTCCACTTT. Its protein product is CASSYGTGGNSPLHF. The rearrangement joins TRBV6-6 to TRBJ1-6; the match to TRBD1 covers 11 bases. Germline CDR1 MNHNY, CDR2 SVGAGI (reference sequence). The CDR3 is 15 residues long. The ends lost 2 bases at V and 6 bases at J; junction bases unmatched: 0.

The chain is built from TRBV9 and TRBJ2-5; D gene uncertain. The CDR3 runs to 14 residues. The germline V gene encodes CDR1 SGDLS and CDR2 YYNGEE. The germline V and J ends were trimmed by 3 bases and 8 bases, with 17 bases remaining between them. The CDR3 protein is CASSAAPPMDTQYF. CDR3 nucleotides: TGTGCCAGCAGCGCAGCTCCGCCCATGGATACCCAGTACTTC.

CDR3 protein: CASNRQWGNNYGYTF. For the CDR3, the DNA is TGTGCCAGTAACCGGCAATGGGGGAACAACTATGGCTACACCTTC. The chain combines TRBV19 with TRBJ1-2; D perhaps matches TRBD1 (5 bases). Germline CDR1 is LNHDA and CDR2 is SQIVND (reference sequence). The V gene lost 7 bases and the J gene lost 2 bases, with 17 bases spanning the gap. This CDR3 contains 15 residues.

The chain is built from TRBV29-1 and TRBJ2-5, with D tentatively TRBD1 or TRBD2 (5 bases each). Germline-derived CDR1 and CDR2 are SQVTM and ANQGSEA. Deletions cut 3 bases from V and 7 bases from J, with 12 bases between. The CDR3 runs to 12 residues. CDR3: CSVESGAGTQYF. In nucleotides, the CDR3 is TGCAGCGTTGAGTCCGGGGCAGGGACCCAGTACTTC.

The CDR3 coding sequence is TGTGCCTGGAGTTACCGGGACAACGGCGAGCAGTACTTC. Its translation: CAWSYRDNGEQYF. This rearrangement joins TRBV30 to TRBJ2-7; possible D gene TRBD1, 6 bases. V lost 2 bases and J 6 bases, leaving 14 bases between the germline ends. Germline loops: CDR1 GTSNPN, CDR2 SVGIG (reference sequence). This CDR3 spans 13 amino acids.

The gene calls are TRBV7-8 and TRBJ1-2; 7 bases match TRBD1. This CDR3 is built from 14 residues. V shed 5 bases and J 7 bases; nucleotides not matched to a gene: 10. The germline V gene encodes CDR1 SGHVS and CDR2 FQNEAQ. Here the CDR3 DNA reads TGTGCCAGCAGCATGACACAGGGGCGAGGTGGCTACACCTTC. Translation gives CASSMTQGRGGYTF. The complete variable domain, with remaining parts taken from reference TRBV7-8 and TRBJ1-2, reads GAGVSQSPRYKVAKRGQDVALRCDPISGHVSLFWYQQALGQGPEFLTYFQNEAQLDKSGLPSDRFFAERPEGSVSTLKIQRTQQEDSAVYLCASSMTQGRGGYTFGSGTRLTVV.

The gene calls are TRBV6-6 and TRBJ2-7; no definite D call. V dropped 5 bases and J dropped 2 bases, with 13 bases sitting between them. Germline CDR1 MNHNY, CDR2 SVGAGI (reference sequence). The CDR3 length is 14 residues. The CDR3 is CASSRWDGAYEQYF. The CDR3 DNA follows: TGTGCCAGCAGTAGGTGGGATGGGGCCTACGAGCAGTACTTC.

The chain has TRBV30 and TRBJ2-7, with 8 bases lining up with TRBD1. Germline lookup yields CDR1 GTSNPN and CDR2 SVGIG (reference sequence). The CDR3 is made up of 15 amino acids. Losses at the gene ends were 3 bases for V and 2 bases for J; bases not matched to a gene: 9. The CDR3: CAWRNPGGDPYEQYF. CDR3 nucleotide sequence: TGTGCCTGGAGGAACCCAGGGGGCGACCCCTACGAGCAGTACTTC.

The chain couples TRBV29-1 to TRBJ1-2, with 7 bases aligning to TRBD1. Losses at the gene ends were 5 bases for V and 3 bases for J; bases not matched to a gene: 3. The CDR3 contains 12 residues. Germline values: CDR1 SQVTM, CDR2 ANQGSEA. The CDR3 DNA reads TGCAGCGTTTTGGGGACAGACTATGGCTACACCTTC. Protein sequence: CSVLGTDYGYTF. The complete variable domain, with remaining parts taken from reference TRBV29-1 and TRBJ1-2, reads SAVISQKPSRDICQRGTSLTIQCQVDSQVTMMFWYRQQPGQSLTLIATANQGSEATYESGFVIDKFPISRPNLTFSTLTVSNMSPEDSSIYLCSVLGTDYGYTFGSGTRLTVV.

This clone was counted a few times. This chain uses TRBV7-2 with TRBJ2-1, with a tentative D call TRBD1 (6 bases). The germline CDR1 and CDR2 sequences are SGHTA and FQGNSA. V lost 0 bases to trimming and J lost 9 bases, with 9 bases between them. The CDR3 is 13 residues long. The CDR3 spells CASSLAQGFEQFF. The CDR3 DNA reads TGTGCCAGCAGCTTAGCCCAGGGGTTTGAGCAGTTCTTC.

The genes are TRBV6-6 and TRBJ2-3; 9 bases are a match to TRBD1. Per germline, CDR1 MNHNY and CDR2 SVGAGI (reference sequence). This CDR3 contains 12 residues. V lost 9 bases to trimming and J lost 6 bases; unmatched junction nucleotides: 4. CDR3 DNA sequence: TGTGCCAGTGACAGGGGGGGCGATACGCAGTATTTT. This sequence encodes CASDRGGDTQYF.

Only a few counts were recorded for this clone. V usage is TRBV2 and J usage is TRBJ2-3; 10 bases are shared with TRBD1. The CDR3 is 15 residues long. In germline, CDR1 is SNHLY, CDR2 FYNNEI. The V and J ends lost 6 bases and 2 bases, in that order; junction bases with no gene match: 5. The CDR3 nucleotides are TGTGCCAGCAGGACGGGACAGGGGACCACAGATACGCAGTATTTT. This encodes CASRTGQGTTDTQYF.

The CDR3 DNA is TGTGCCAGCAGCAAAGGAGGGGCCCGCAATCAGCCCCAGCATTTT. Protein sequence: CASSKGGARNQPQHF. This rearrangement joins TRBV21-1 to TRBJ1-5. TRBV21-1 is tagged as a pseudogene. There are 15 residues in the CDR3.

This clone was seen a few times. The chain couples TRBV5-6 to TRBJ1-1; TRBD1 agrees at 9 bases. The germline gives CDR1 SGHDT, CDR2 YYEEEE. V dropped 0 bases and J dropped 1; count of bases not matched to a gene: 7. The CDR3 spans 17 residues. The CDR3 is CASSLATGQGKNTEAFF. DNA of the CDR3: TGTGCCAGCAGCTTGGCCACCGGACAGGGGAAGAACACTGAAGCTTTCTTT.

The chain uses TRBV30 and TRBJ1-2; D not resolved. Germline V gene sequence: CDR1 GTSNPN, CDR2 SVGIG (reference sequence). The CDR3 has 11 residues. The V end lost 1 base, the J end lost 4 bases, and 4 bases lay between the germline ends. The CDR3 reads CAWSGLYGYTF. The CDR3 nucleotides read TGTGCCTGGAGTGGGCTCTATGGCTACACCTTC.

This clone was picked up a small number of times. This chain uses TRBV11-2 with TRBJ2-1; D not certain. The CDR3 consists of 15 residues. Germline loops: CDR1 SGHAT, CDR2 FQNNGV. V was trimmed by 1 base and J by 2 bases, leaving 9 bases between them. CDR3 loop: CASSLVTTPYNEQFF. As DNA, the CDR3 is TGTGCCAGCAGCTTAGTTACTACTCCCTACAATGAGCAGTTCTTC.

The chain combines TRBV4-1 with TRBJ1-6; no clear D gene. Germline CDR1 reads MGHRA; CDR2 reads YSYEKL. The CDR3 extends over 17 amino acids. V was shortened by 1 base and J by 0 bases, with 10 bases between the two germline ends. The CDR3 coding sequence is TGCGCCAGCAGCCAAGGGCAGGCCTTCTCCTATAATTCACCCCTCCACTTT. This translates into CASSQGQAFSYNSPLHF.